Described below is a single T cell receptor beta chain sequence and its context. Its antigen is still unknown. The sample originates from a study of Ad26.COV2.S vaccination and SARS-CoV-2 variants. Study overall: Ad26.COV2.S given intramuscularly, once or twice 56 days apart. Broader study findings: The TCR-based breadth and depth measures might underestimate overall T cell responses.

The treatment: about 20 received Ad26.COV2.S at low or high dose, single or two shots; 5 received placebo; per-sample allocation not given. The study sampled participants on day 63 after the first vaccine or placebo injection. Clones were sequenced by immunoSEQ multiplex PCR, and TCRdb holds only the in-frame ones, with some missing. The data hold 300,000 to 400,000 clones, with roughly 90% observed a single time. The CDR3 covers 14 residues. Germline V gene lookup returns CDR1 MNHEY and CDR2 SVGAGI. V was clipped by 6 bases and J by 5 bases, with 14 bases between them. This material consisted of peripheral blood, taken in a trial of Ad26.COV2.S vaccine versus placebo. V gene TRBV6-5 combines with J gene TRBJ1-5, with unresolved D. The TCR was taken from a person aged 18-65 years who received the Ad26.COV2.S COVID-19 vaccine or a placebo. CDR3 nucleotides: TGTGCCAGCAGGATGAACGACCGGGATCAGCCCCAGCATTTT. Its protein product is CASRMNDRDQPQHF.